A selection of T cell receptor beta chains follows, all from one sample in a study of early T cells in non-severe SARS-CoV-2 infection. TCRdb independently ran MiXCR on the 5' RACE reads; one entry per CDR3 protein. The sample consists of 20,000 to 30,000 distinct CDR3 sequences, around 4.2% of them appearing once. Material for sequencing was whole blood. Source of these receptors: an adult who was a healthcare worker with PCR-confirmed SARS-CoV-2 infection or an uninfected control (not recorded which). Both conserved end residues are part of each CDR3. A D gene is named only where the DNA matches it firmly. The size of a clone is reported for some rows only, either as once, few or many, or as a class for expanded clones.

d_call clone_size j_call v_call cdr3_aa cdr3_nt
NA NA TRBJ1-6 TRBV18 CASSAKDPSYNSPLHF TGTGCCAGCTCAGCCAAGGACCCCTCCTATAATTCACCCCTCCACTTT
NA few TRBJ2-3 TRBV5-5 CASSFDLWQGDTQYF TGTGCCAGCAGCTTTGACCTTTGGCAAGGAGATACGCAGTATTTT
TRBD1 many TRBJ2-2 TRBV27 CASISNPGTGNTGELFF TGTGCCAGCATATCCAACCCCGGGACAGGGAACACCGGGGAGCTGTTTTTT
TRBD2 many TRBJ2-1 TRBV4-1 CASSQSSTSGRFEQFF TGCGCCAGCAGCCAGTCATCGACTAGCGGTCGTTTTGAGCAGTTCTTC
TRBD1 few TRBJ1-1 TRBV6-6 CASSLGQGAITEAFF TGTGCCAGCAGTTTAGGACAGGGGGCGATCACTGAAGCTTTCTTT
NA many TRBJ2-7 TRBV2 CASSEPVTDTSSYEQYF TGTGCCAGCAGTGAACCCGTTACAGATACAAGCTCCTACGAGCAGTACTTC
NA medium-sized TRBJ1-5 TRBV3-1 CASSQSFGGQPQHF TGTGCCAGCAGCCAGTCGTTTGGGGGACAGCCCCAGCATTTT
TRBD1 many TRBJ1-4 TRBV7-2 CASNKQGANEKLFF TGTGCCAGCAACAAACAGGGGGCTAATGAAAAACTGTTTTTT
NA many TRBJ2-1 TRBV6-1 CASSWRSGRSGNEQFF TGTGCCAGCAGTTGGCGCTCAGGGAGGAGTGGTAATGAGCAGTTCTTC
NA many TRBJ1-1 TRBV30 CAGGWGGNPKAFF TGTGCCGGGGGATGGGGAGGAAACCCGAAGGCTTTCTTT
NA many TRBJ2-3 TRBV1 CTSTREAGGPVAHTDTQYF TGCACCAGCACCCGAGAAGCGGGAGGGCCGGTTGCGCACACAGATACGCAGTATTTT
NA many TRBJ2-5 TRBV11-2 CASSLVSHQETQYF TGTGCCAGCAGCTTAGTCAGCCATCAAGAGACCCAGTACTTC
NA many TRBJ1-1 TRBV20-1 CSASGTPNTEAFF TGCAGTGCTAGTGGGACACCGAACACTGAAGCTTTCTTT
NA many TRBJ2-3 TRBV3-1 CASSTTPSTDTQYF TGTGCCAGCAGCACTACCCCAAGCACAGATACGCAGTATTTT